This T cell receptor beta chain appears in the sequencing data of a study of cytomegalovirus exposure and HLA in healthy donors. Study at large: The study's early data release held tens of millions of unique TCRs from HLA-typed donors.

Amplification used 60 Vbeta primers and 13 Jbeta primers. Only in-frame clones appear in the TCRdb table, and some are missing; sequencing was by immunoSEQ multiplex PCR. In the table there are about 170,000 clones, about three quarters of which are singletons. The CDR3 sequence is 13 residues long. Germline V gene sequence: CDR1 LNHNV, CDR2 YYDKDF (reference sequence). V was clipped by 9 bases and J by 0 bases, with 11 bases between them. Comment on this clone: What it binds is not known.

Study-wide results and caveats: For TCR beta chains, V- and J-gene trimming was later linked to a missense DCLRE1C variant.

The sequence derives from a female donor in good health and CMV-seronegative. J is TRBJ1-1 and V is TRBV15; D perhaps matches TRBD1 (6 bases). The sequenced sample was PBMCs. CDR3 loop: CATRQDMNTEAFF. The CDR3 DNA reads as TGTGCCACTCGACAGGACATGAACACTGAAGCTTTCTTT.